Given below is one TCR beta chain in context. Authors' data handling: Reference gene primer amplification in the assay estimated nucleated cell counts. Profiling relied on immunoSEQ multiplex PCR, and the TCRdb table lists in-frame clones only, not all of them. From that table come the V and J calls and clone size; the DNA was used to work out D and trimming. Among around 150,000 clones listed, over 75% were seen once. CDR1 is SNHLY and CDR2 is FYNNEI in the germline V gene. This CDR3 contains 16 residues. After removal of 5 bases from V and 1 base from J, the junction contained 7 bases not matched to a gene. Enrolled through a virtual design, the participants were between 18 and 89 years of age and came from 24 US areas. Clinical histories supplied by participants themselves formed the basis of cohort assignment. This sample is drawn from a study of blood T cell repertoires in COVID-19. Study-level information: PBMCs, B-cell-depleted T cells, or T cells were the source of the cDNA or gDNA that made up the material.

The sequence came from a man aged 50-59 years who had recovered from COVID-19. The source material was PBMCs or T cells enriched from blood (not recorded which). The rearrangement links TRBV2 to TRBJ1-4; TRBD1 agrees at 7 bases. CDR3 nucleotide sequence: TGTGCCAGCAGTTTGAGGGGGCCGGGAACTAATGAAAAACTGTTTTTT. Translation: CASSLRGPGTNEKLFF.